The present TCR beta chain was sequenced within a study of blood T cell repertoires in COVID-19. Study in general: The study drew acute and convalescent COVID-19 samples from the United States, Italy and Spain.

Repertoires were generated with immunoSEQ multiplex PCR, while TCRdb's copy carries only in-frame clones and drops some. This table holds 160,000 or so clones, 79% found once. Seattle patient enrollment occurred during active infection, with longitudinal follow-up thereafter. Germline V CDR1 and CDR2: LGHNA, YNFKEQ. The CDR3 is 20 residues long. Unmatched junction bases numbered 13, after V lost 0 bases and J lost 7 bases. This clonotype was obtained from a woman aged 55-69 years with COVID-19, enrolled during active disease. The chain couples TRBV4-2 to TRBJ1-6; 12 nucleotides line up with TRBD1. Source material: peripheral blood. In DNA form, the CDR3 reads TGTGCCAGCAGCCAAGATTTGTCCGGGACAGGGGGCACAAGAAATTCACCCCTCCACTTT. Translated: CASSQDLSGTGGTRNSPLHF.